This entry lists 6 T cell receptor beta chains sequenced from one sample in a study of cytomegalovirus exposure and HLA in healthy donors. Primers: 60 Vbeta forward and 13 Jbeta reverse. Method: immunoSEQ multiplex PCR; TCRdb's copy keeps in-frame clones and lacks some. Of nearly 200,000 clones listed, around 87% are singletons. The sequencing input was PBMCs. These receptors came from a man aged 30-40 years in good health and CMV-seronegative.

This chain joins TRBV5-6 and TRBJ2-1, with 11 positions matching TRBD2. J lost 4 bases, V lost 2 bases, and 2 bases had no gene match. This CDR3 has 15 amino acids. CDR1 and CDR2 (germline): SGHDT, YYEEEE. Here the CDR3 reads CASSFPSGGYNEQFF. CDR3 bases: TGTGCCAGCAGCTTCCCTAGCGGGGGGTACAATGAGCAGTTCTTC.

This clone was recorded once. The chain joins TRBV18 to TRBJ1-1; possibly TRBD1 for D (5 bases). CDR3 length equals 13 residues. Germline loops: CDR1 KGHSH, CDR2 LQKENI. V was shortened by 7 bases and J by 1 base, with 10 bases between the two germline ends. The CDR3 sequence is CASLEGANTEAFF. The DNA for the CDR3 is TGTGCCAGCTTGGAAGGGGCGAACACTGAAGCTTTCTTT.

This chain joins TRBV2 and TRBJ1-3, with D perhaps matching TRBD1 (5 bases). The V end lost 6 bases, the J end lost 4 bases, and 19 bases lay between the germline ends. Germline lookup yields CDR1 SNHLY and CDR2 FYNNEI. This CDR3 has 16 amino acids. The CDR3 sequence: CASRGGRGTYGNTIYF. The CDR3 DNA is TGTGCCAGCAGGGGGGGAAGAGGAACGTACGGAAACACCATATATTTT.

This clone came up once. The V and J genes are TRBV7-8 and TRBJ2-7, with no clear D. This CDR3 is built from 11 residues. The germline V gene has CDR1 SGHVS and CDR2 FQNEAQ. V was cut by 4 bases and J by 2 bases, with 3 bases left in between. CDR3 coding DNA: TGTGCCAGCAGCTCTACCTACGAGCAGTACTTC. Its protein is CASSSTYEQYF.

This clone was detected only a few times. This chain connects TRBV19 to TRBJ1-2; 11 nucleotides agree with TRBD1. Germline loops: CDR1 LNHDA, CDR2 SQIVND (reference sequence). Trimming at V came to 6 bases and at J to 4 bases, leaving 7 bases not matched to a gene. The CDR3 is 15 residues long. CDR3 sequence reads: CASSSGTGGAYGYTF. The CDR3 DNA reads as TGTGCCAGTAGCTCCGGGACAGGGGGAGCCTATGGCTACACCTTC. The full variable domain, with the rest looked up from reference TRBV19 and TRBJ1-2, is DGGITQSPKYLFRKEGQNVTLSCEQNLNHDAMYWYRQDPGQGLRLIYYSQIVNDFQKGDIAEGYSVSREKKESFPLTVTSAQKNPTAFYLCASSSGTGGAYGYTFGSGTRLTVV.

V gene TRBV28 combines with J gene TRBJ2-1; tentatively, D is TRBD1 (5 bases). Germline values: CDR1 MDHEN, CDR2 SYDVKM. This CDR3 has 14 amino acids. The germline V and J ends were trimmed by 4 bases and 5 bases, with 12 bases remaining between them. CDR3 nucleotides: TGTGCCAGCAGTTCGGCAGGGTGGAACAATGAGCAGTTCTTC. Residues: CASSSAGWNNEQFF.